The 7 T cell receptor beta chains reported below all come from one sample, sequenced in a study of cytomegalovirus exposure and HLA in healthy donors listed by TCRdb under 2017. The library relied on the immunoSEQ multiplex PCR assay. The table comes from immuneACCESS by way of TCRdb, which keeps in-frame sequences with V and J called. Part of the clones is missing from these tables; in studies checked, under half for an unresolved V gene and the rest for unknown reasons. In this sample the table shows roughly 150,000 clones, about 86% of which occur a single time. The top ten constitute 2% to 2.5% of the sample. The material sequenced was PBMCs. The receptors originated from a young woman in good health and CMV-seronegative.

This clone was seen only once. This chain uses TRBV6-1 with TRBJ2-7; weak D call: TRBD2 (6 bases). Trimming cost V 10 bases and J 1 base, with 17 bases left between them. Germline loops: CDR1 MNHNS, CDR2 SASEGT. The CDR3 runs 14 residues. In nucleotides, the CDR3 is TGTGCCACGCGGGGCCTAGCAGTTTCCTACGAGCAGTACTTC. Translated, it gives CATRGLAVSYEQYF.

Note on this clone: Compared with germline, one end of the junction differs, possibly owing to a read error. The chain joins TRBV5-6 to TRBJ1-5; a weak D match, TRBD1 (6 bases). This CDR3 spans 18 amino acids. Germline V gene data show CDR1 as SGHDT and CDR2 as YYEEEE. The CDR3 nucleotides are TGTGCCAGCCGCTTATACAGGGAAACTGCGTATAGCAATCAGCCCCAGCATTTT. Translation gives CASRLYRETAYSNQPQHF.

The rearrangement uses TRBV5-5 and TRBJ2-7; D ambiguous. V dropped 4 bases and J dropped 5 bases, with 19 bases sitting between them. This CDR3 has 15 residues. The germline V gene has CDR1 SGHKS and CDR2 YYEKEE (reference sequence). CDR3 residues: CASSPPYTEIHEQYF. Written as DNA, the CDR3 is TGTGCCAGCAGCCCACCGTACACGGAGATCCACGAGCAGTACTTC.

Concerning this clone: Within the sample, other DNA sequences also encode this same CDR3. The V call is TRBV6-4, the J call TRBJ2-1, with D perhaps matching TRBD2 (5 bases). The germline gives CDR1 MRHNA, CDR2 SNTAGT. The V gene lost 0 bases and the J gene lost 10 bases, with 10 bases spanning the gap. The CDR3 runs 13 residues. The CDR3 loop reads CASSDSLAGEQFF. The CDR3 coding sequence is TGTGCCAGCAGTGACTCTCTAGCCGGGGAGCAGTTCTTC.

This clone is a singleton in its sample. This sequence joins TRBV4-2 and TRBJ2-7; 9 bases fit TRBD2. Germline values: CDR1 LGHNA, CDR2 YNFKEQ. V shed 0 bases and J 0 bases; nucleotides not matched to a gene: 3. This CDR3 has 16 amino acids. CDR3 residues: CASSQDLTSGSYEQYF. DNA for the CDR3: TGTGCCAGCAGCCAAGATCTGACTAGCGGCTCCTACGAGCAGTACTTC.

The gene calls are TRBV6-5 and TRBJ2-7; D may be TRBD1 (6 bases). Trimming pared 6 bases from V and 6 bases from J, leaving 12 bases between. Per the germline V gene, CDR1 is MNHEY and CDR2 is SVGAGI. This CDR3 region has 12 residues. The CDR3 nucleotides read TGTGCCAGCAGCTCAGGGGTAAGCGAGCAGTACTTC. Translation: CASSSGVSEQYF.

V and J are TRBV4-1 and TRBJ1-2; D may be TRBD1 (5 bases). CDR1 and CDR2 (germline): MGHRA, YSYEKL. CDR3 length: 15 amino acids. Trimming cost V 2 bases and J 0 bases, with 10 bases left between them. CDR3 bases: TGCGCCAGCAGCCAATTGGGACTTTCTAACTATGGCTACACCTTC. Amino acids: CASSQLGLSNYGYTF.